A selection of T cell receptor beta chains follows, all from one sample in a study of shared clonotypes between healthy human individuals. Profiled with immunoSEQ multiplex PCR; TCRdb holds only in-frame clones, not every one. The data show more than 400,000 clones, 90% to 96% seen once. Sequencing was carried out using naive CD4+ T cells sorted from blood. These receptors were collected from a woman under 40 in good health. The CDR3 runs from the conserved cysteine through the conserved F or W. A D gene is named only where the DNA matches it firmly. Size tells how often a clone was seen (once, few, many) or the class of an expanded clone, and some rows leave it out.

V: TRBV19; J: TRBJ2-7; D: -; size: -; CDR3: CASSRKQGSREQYF; DNA: TGTGCCAGTAGTAGAAAACAGGGCTCCCGGGAGCAGTACTTC
V: TRBV25-1; J: TRBJ1-1; D: -; size: -; CDR3: CASSEYGNTEAFF; DNA: TGTGCCAGCAGTGAATACGGCAACACTGAAGCTTTCTTT
V: TRBV28; J: TRBJ1-5; D: -; size: -; CDR3: CASSLLGINQPQHF; DNA: TGTGCCAGCAGTCTACTAGGGATCAATCAGCCCCAGCATTTT
V: TRBV10-3; J: TRBJ2-5; D: -; size: -; CDR3: CAISESWGTLNQETQYF; DNA: TGTGCCATCAGTGAGTCTTGGGGGACATTAAACCAAGAGACCCAGTACTTC
V: TRBV4-1; J: TRBJ1-3; D: -; size: -; CDR3: CASSPGGAQGTGNTIYF; DNA: TGCGCCAGCAGCCCTGGGGGTGCGCAGGGCACTGGAAACACCATATATTTT
V: TRBV7-9; J: TRBJ2-2; D: -; size: once; CDR3: CASSPNRNTGELFF; DNA: TGTGCCAGCAGTCCGAACCGAAACACCGGGGAGCTGTTTTTT
V: TRBV6-5; J: TRBJ2-7; D: TRBD2; size: -; CDR3: CASSSPGLRGGEQYF; DNA: TGTGCCAGCAGTTCCCCGGGACTGCGGGGGGGGGAGCAGTACTTC
V: TRBV28; J: TRBJ2-7; D: -; size: -; CDR3: CASSFVSYEQYF; DNA: TGTGCCAGCAGTTTTGTCTCCTACGAGCAGTACTTC
V: TRBV7-3; J: TRBJ2-1; D: TRBD2; size: -; CDR3: CASSSGTSAMREQFF; DNA: TGTGCCAGCAGCAGCGGGACTAGCGCTATGAGGGAGCAGTTCTTC
V: TRBV2; J: TRBJ1-2; D: -; size: -; CDR3: CASRGTPANYGYTF; DNA: TGTGCCAGCAGAGGGACACCGGCAAACTATGGCTACACCTTC
V: TRBV5-1; J: TRBJ2-3; D: -; size: -; CDR3: CASSWGGLAEGAYTQYF; DNA: TGCGCCAGCAGCTGGGGCGGGCTAGCGGAGGGGGCCTATACGCAGTATTTT
V: TRBV2; J: TRBJ2-7; D: -; size: -; CDR3: CASRVTGGEQYF; DNA: TGTGCCAGCAGAGTAACTGGCGGCGAGCAGTACTTC
V: TRBV29-1; J: TRBJ1-2; D: TRBD1; size: -; CDR3: CSVDLGAPGQGGANYGYTF; DNA: TGCAGCGTTGACTTGGGGGCCCCGGGACAGGGGGGAGCTAACTATGGCTACACCTTC
V: TRBV2; J: TRBJ2-7; D: -; size: -; CDR3: CASSRTTHEQYF; DNA: TGTGCCAGCAGTCGGACTACTCACGAGCAGTACTTC
V: TRBV29-1; J: TRBJ1-1; D: -; size: -; CDR3: CSVVSGTEAFF; DNA: TGCAGCGTTGTGTCCGGCACTGAAGCTTTCTTT
V: TRBV5-6; J: TRBJ1-5; D: TRBD1; size: -; CDR3: CASSGQGNLPGQPQHF; DNA: TGTGCCAGCAGCGGACAGGGTAATCTTCCAGGACAGCCCCAGCATTTT
V: TRBV7-2; J: TRBJ2-1; D: TRBD1; size: -; CDR3: CASSLITGGNNEQFF; DNA: TGTGCCAGCAGCTTAATAACAGGGGGAAACAATGAGCAGTTCTTC
V: TRBV28; J: TRBJ2-3; D: TRBD2; size: -; CDR3: CASSLSNFGLAGAADTQYF; DNA: TGTGCCAGCAGTTTATCGAACTTTGGACTAGCGGGAGCGGCAGATACGCAGTATTTT
V: TRBV7-9; J: TRBJ1-1; D: TRBD1; size: -; CDR3: CASSLALDRASTEAFF; DNA: TGTGCCAGCAGCTTAGCGCTGGACAGGGCATCAACTGAAGCTTTCTTT
V: TRBV5-6; J: TRBJ2-7; D: -; size: -; CDR3: CASSPGSTYEQYF; DNA: TGTGCCAGCAGCCCGGGATCTACCTACGAGCAGTACTTC
V: TRBV7-2; J: TRBJ2-7; D: TRBD1; size: -; CDR3: CASSPGRDRSSYEQYF; DNA: TGTGCCAGCAGCCCCGGCCGGGACAGGAGCTCCTACGAGCAGTACTTC
V: TRBV18; J: TRBJ1-2; D: -; size: -; CDR3: CASSPWQAASYGYTF; DNA: TGTGCCAGCTCACCATGGCAGGCGGCATCTTATGGCTACACCTTC
V: TRBV9; J: TRBJ1-2; D: -; size: few; CDR3: CASSVAGTAHFGYTF; DNA: TGTGCCAGCAGCGTAGCTGGTACAGCACATTTTGGCTACACCTTC
V: TRBV28; J: TRBJ1-1; D: TRBD1; size: -; CDR3: CASSSSGTGNTEAFF; DNA: TGTGCCAGCAGTTCCTCCGGGACAGGGAACACTGAAGCTTTCTTT
V: TRBV27; J: TRBJ1-1; D: -; size: -; CDR3: CASSWSRSNPPISNTEAFF; DNA: TGTGCCAGCAGTTGGTCTAGGAGCAACCCCCCGATCTCAAACACTGAAGCTTTCTTT
V: TRBV28; J: TRBJ1-2; D: TRBD1; size: -; CDR3: CASSSGQALNYGYTF; DNA: TGTGCCAGCAGTTCAGGACAGGCCCTAAACTATGGCTACACCTTC
V: TRBV30; J: TRBJ2-2; D: -; size: -; CDR3: CAWSVLGELFF; DNA: TGTGCCTGGAGTGTACTCGGGGAGCTGTTTTTT
V: TRBV10-3; J: TRBJ2-7; D: -; size: -; CDR3: CAISEYRDKPSYEQYF; DNA: TGTGCCATCAGTGAATACCGGGACAAACCATCCTACGAGCAGTACTTC
V: TRBV30; J: TRBJ2-5; D: -; size: -; CDR3: CAWRNQIRLPSATQYF; DNA: TGTGCCTGGAGGAACCAGATCCGACTTCCCTCGGCTACCCAGTACTTC
V: TRBV19; J: TRBJ1-1; D: -; size: -; CDR3: CASSIRGNTEAFF; DNA: TGTGCCAGTAGTATAAGGGGGAACACTGAAGCTTTCTTT
V: TRBV7-2; J: TRBJ2-1; D: -; size: once; CDR3: CASSSTLNQQFF; DNA: TGTGCCAGCAGCTCGACACTCAATCAGCAGTTCTTC
V: TRBV7-9; J: TRBJ2-5; D: TRBD1; size: -; CDR3: CASSLDVGRGQRETQYF; DNA: TGTGCCAGCAGCTTAGATGTGGGCAGGGGGCAACGGGAGACCCAGTACTTC
V: TRBV7-3; J: TRBJ2-2; D: -; size: -; CDR3: CASSLTRQNLNTGELFF; DNA: TGTGCCAGCAGCTTAACTAGGCAGAACTTAAACACCGGGGAGCTGTTTTTT
V: TRBV13; J: TRBJ2-7; D: -; size: -; CDR3: CASSLERRGGNEQYF; DNA: TGTGCCAGCAGCTTAGAGCGCAGGGGAGGGAACGAGCAGTACTTC
V: TRBV25-1; J: TRBJ2-7; D: TRBD1; size: -; CDR3: CASNDRGLSYEQYF; DNA: TGTGCCAGCAACGACAGGGGACTTTCCTACGAGCAGTACTTC
V: TRBV28; J: TRBJ2-1; D: -; size: -; CDR3: CASSEAGLYNEQFF; DNA: TGTGCCAGCAGCGAGGCAGGGCTCTACAATGAGCAGTTCTTC
V: TRBV7-9; J: TRBJ2-7; D: -; size: -; CDR3: CASSSTPYEQYF; DNA: TGTGCCAGCAGCTCAACTCCCTACGAGCAGTACTTC
V: TRBV5-1; J: TRBJ1-1; D: TRBD1; size: -; CDR3: CASSLVEFAGGLNTEAFF; DNA: TGCGCCAGCAGCTTGGTTGAGTTTGCAGGGGGCCTGAACACTGAAGCTTTCTTT
V: TRBV28; J: TRBJ2-5; D: -; size: -; CDR3: CASSRPPNSGWSETQYF; DNA: TGTGCCAGCAGTCGACCCCCCAATTCGGGGTGGTCAGAGACCCAGTACTTC
V: TRBV5-4; J: TRBJ1-1; D: -; size: -; CDR3: CASSTGRRGNTEAFF; DNA: TGTGCCAGCAGCACTGGGCGCAGGGGGAACACTGAAGCTTTCTTT
V: TRBV6-1; J: TRBJ1-2; D: TRBD1; size: -; CDR3: CASWGTRTGNYGYTF; DNA: TGTGCCAGTTGGGGGACTCGGACAGGGAACTATGGCTACACCTTC
V: TRBV7-2; J: TRBJ2-2; D: TRBD2; size: -; CDR3: CASSFSRLANTGELFF; DNA: TGTGCCAGCAGCTTTTCGCGACTAGCAAACACCGGGGAGCTGTTTTTT
V: TRBV7-9; J: TRBJ2-7; D: -; size: -; CDR3: CASRSRTYEQYF; DNA: TGTGCCAGCAGGTCGAGGACCTACGAGCAGTACTTC
V: TRBV4-1; J: TRBJ1-4; D: -; size: -; CDR3: CASSQDPGHSWREKLFF; DNA: TGCGCCAGCAGCCAAGACCCGGGACATAGTTGGCGCGAAAAACTGTTTTTT
V: TRBV28; J: TRBJ1-5; D: -; size: -; CDR3: CASSPLGEGLAQPQHF; DNA: TGTGCCAGCAGTCCTTTGGGAGAAGGGCTCGCTCAGCCCCAGCATTTT
V: TRBV6-1; J: TRBJ2-7; D: -; size: few; CDR3: CASSGHRPGYEQYF; DNA: TGTGCCAGCAGTGGACATAGGCCCGGCTACGAGCAGTACTTC
V: TRBV19; J: TRBJ1-5; D: -; size: -; CDR3: CASRGTNSNQPQHF; DNA: TGTGCCAGTAGGGGCACAAATAGCAATCAGCCCCAGCATTTT
V: TRBV5-1; J: TRBJ2-1; D: -; size: -; CDR3: CASFSYNEQFF; DNA: TGCGCCAGCTTTTCATACAATGAGCAGTTCTTC
V: TRBV27; J: TRBJ2-2; D: TRBD1; size: -; CDR3: CASRGTGGRYRAGELFF; DNA: TGTGCCAGCAGGGGGACAGGGGGAAGGTATCGGGCCGGGGAGCTGTTTTTT
V: TRBV10-3; J: TRBJ2-7; D: -; size: -; CDR3: CAISEQPIKTPYEQYF; DNA: TGTGCCATCAGTGAGCAGCCCATAAAGACCCCCTACGAGCAGTACTTC
V: TRBV5-1; J: TRBJ2-7; D: -; size: -; CDR3: CASSLGQGRHEQCF; DNA: TGCGCCAGCAGCTTGGGGCAGGGCCGCCACGAGCAGTGCTTC
V: TRBV2; J: TRBJ1-4; D: -; size: -; CDR3: CASKGNEKLFF; DNA: TGTGCCAGCAAGGGGAATGAAAAACTGTTTTTT
V: TRBV28; J: TRBJ2-7; D: -; size: -; CDR3: CASSFSGNYEQYF; DNA: TGTGCCAGCAGTTTTAGCGGTAACTACGAGCAGTACTTC
V: TRBV7-6; J: TRBJ2-3; D: TRBD2; size: -; CDR3: CASSRFIAGTSTDTQYF; DNA: TGTGCCAGCAGCAGATTTATAGCGGGGACAAGCACAGATACGCAGTATTTT
V: TRBV19; J: TRBJ1-4; D: -; size: once; CDR3: CASEGDRSREKLFF; DNA: TGTGCCAGTGAGGGGGATCGGTCTCGTGAAAAACTGTTTTTT